This T cell receptor beta chain came from a study of blood T cell repertoires in COVID-19 (dated by TCRdb to 2018 to 2020). Notes on the research overall: Collaborator samples came from the United States, Italy and Spain and covered acute and convalescent phases of COVID-19. The material from the prospective study consisted of cDNA or gDNA derived from T cells, B-cell-depleted T cells, or PBMCs. Deeply sampled blood TCRbeta repertoires from subjects exposed to, actively infected with, or recovered from COVID-19 were included in the dataset. The repertoires were made available in a free public database intended to serve as a resource for research on the immune response to SARS-CoV-2. Samples came from the ongoing ImmuneRACE study (first 160 participants) plus 1,254 subjects from 6 global collaborators. Sample metadata almost always included a de-identified subject ID, COVID-19 status, age in years and sex. Where available, HLA class I and class II types were obtained from metadata supplied by the sample provider rather than from assay-based typing. General study outcomes and caveats: The amount of clinical and demographic metadata varied by source and participant and was provided uncurated.

As regards this clone: Its antigen specificity is not known. One base away there is no much larger clone; base qualities are not given.

From its cysteine to its phenylalanine, the CDR3 spans 17 amino acids. The only DNA kept is the CDR3, 51 bases in frame from the first base. The collaborating institutions used their own protocols to collect whole blood in K2EDTA tubes. For TCRbeta analysis, collaborators shipped samples in one of three forms: frozen whole blood, isolated PBMCs, or DNA extracted from either of those sample types. TCRbeta CDR3 regions were amplified from genomic DNA using the immunoSEQ Assay, a bias-controlled multiplex PCR. The paper's processing steps were these. Within the assay, amplification of reference gene primers was used to estimate how many nucleated cells each sample contained. To quantify the absolute abundance of each unique TCRbeta CDR3 rearrangement, sequence reads were collapsed and filtered. For each sample, productive Simpson clonality was calculated as the square root of Simpson's diversity index over productive rearrangements. Entries here come from immuneACCESS through TCRdb and include only in-frame sequences with V and J called. Some clones fail to appear in such tables; in the studies checked, an unresolved V gene covers under half of the shortfall, and the cause of the remainder is unknown. V, J and clone size derive from that table, while D and trimming were established from the DNA sequence. Recorded for this sample are more than 250,000 clones; around 86% of them occurred a single time. The ten largest clones represent 1% of the sample.

Specimen: peripheral blood. The receptor's source is a man between 45 and 60 years old with active or convalescent COVID-19. The rearranged chain carries TRBV21-1 and TRBJ2-1; TRBD2 was called by the table and not checked on the DNA. TRBV21-1 has pseudogene status. CDR3 loop: CASSLRPDSNSYNEQFF. The DNA sequence follows: TGTGCCAGCAGCCTTAGGCCGGACTCAAACTCCTACAATGAGCAGTTCTTC.